This T cell receptor (beta chain) was retrieved from a study of shared clonotypes between healthy human individuals. The CDR3 sequence is 18 residues long. The germline V gene encodes CDR1 SEHNR and CDR2 FQNEAQ (reference sequence). V lost 4 bases and J lost 4; bases outside the gene matches: 10. Study observations and caveats: Clonotypes that were shared across four donors made up around 5% of naive CD4 clonotypes.

Every donor, a Caucasian adult, lived in Nashville, Tennessee. For this clone: As yet, its antigen is unknown.

Replicate sorted-subset PCRs were loaded with around 200 ng DNA, about 30,000 T cell genomes. The repertoire was sequenced with immunoSEQ multiplex PCR; TCRdb's copy has only in-frame clones and lacks some. The table includes 2 million to 2.5 million clones, approximately 95% detected once. The chain has TRBV7-9 and TRBJ2-1, with 13 positions matching TRBD2. The sequence was collected from a man younger than 35 in good health. Some clones in this sample may be carry-over from other donors' samples. The sample consisted of naive CD4+ T cells from PBMCs. The subset was: CD45RA+ positively selected. CDR3 in amino acids: CASSSLRKLAGGYNEQFF. In DNA, the CDR3 is TGTGCCAGCAGCTCCCTGAGGAAACTAGCGGGAGGGTACAATGAGCAGTTCTTC.